This is a list of T cell receptor beta chains from one sample in a study of tumor T cells in aggressive B-cell lymphoma. TCRdb keeps only in-frame clones here, not all; method: immunoSEQ multiplex PCR. The sample holds more than 2,500 clones; approximately 85% are singletons and the top ten take about a sixth. Sequencing used tumor tissue. These receptors originate from an adult with diffuse large B cell lymphoma. Some clones in this sample may be carry-over from other donors' samples. CDR3s include the opening cysteine and the closing phenylalanine or tryptophan. D genes are given only for firm matches.

d_call j_call v_call cdr3_aa
TRBD1 TRBJ1-1 TRBV7-2 CASSWGQPNTEAFF
. TRBJ1-1 TRBV27 CASGRGTEAFF
TRBD2 TRBJ2-3 TRBV29-1 CSVGTSGRKDTQYF
TRBD2 TRBJ2-5 TRBV29-1 CSVEEGLAGGLETQYF
TRBD1 TRBJ1-2 TRBV19 CASSIDGRDRGSSYGYTF
. TRBJ2-3 TRBV5-5 CASSLSTADTQYF
. TRBJ1-3 TRBV25-1 CASSVTGTGNTIYF
TRBD1 TRBJ1-2 TRBV27 CASSWDRERYGYTF
TRBD1 TRBJ2-7 TRBV2 CASRAGQGSYEQYF
. TRBJ1-2 TRBV9 CASSSRHRGNYGYTF
. TRBJ1-3 TRBV30 CAWISRNTIYF
TRBD2 TRBJ2-2 TRBV9 CASSVDVLADTGELFF
. TRBJ1-4 TRBV7-9 CASSAGFGEKLFF
TRBD2 TRBJ2-7 TRBV7-9 CASSRTGTISYEQYF
. TRBJ1-5 TRBV6-1 CASSEALQPQHF
. TRBJ2-3 TRBV7-9 CASSQSGFITQYF
TRBD2 TRBJ2-3 TRBV7-2 CASSLQSGRGTDTQYF
TRBD1 TRBJ2-4 TRBV19 CASSIDRGQNIQYF
. TRBJ2-5 TRBV14 CASSQGGLRETQYF
TRBD1 TRBJ2-5 TRBV9 CASSVGQGQETQYF
. TRBJ2-1 TRBV10-3 CAISERQGPYNEQFF
. TRBJ2-4 TRBV7-9 CASSRGQLLAKNIQYF
TRBD1 TRBJ1-6 TRBV14 CASSLSGTGASPLHF
TRBD1 TRBJ2-5 TRBV4-3 CASSQQRAGQGSFQETQYF
TRBD2 TRBJ2-2 TRBV7-2 CASSRLAGVTGELFF